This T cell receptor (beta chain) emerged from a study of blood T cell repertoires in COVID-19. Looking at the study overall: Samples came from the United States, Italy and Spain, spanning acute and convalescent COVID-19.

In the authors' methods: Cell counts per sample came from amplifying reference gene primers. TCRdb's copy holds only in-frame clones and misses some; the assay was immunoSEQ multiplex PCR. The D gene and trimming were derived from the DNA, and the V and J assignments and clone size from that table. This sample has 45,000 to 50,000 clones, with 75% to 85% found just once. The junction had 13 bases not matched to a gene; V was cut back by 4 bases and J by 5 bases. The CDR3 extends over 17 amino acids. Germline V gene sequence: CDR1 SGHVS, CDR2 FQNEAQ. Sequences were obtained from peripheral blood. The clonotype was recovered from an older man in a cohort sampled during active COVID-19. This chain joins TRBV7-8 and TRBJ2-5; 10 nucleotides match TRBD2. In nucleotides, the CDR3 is TGTGCCAGCAGCTCCCGCCTAGCGGGAGCCCCCGCGGAGACCCAGTACTTC. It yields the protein CASSSRLAGAPAETQYF.